This TCR beta chain emerged from a study of PD-1 blockade in classical Hodgkin lymphoma. Generated by immunoSEQ multiplex PCR, the TCRdb table keeps only in-frame clones and is missing some. This table holds about 22,000 clones, approximately 68% found once. Time point reported: cycle 4 day 1 (C4D1), after less than 7 weeks of nivolumab. All patients relapsed after autologous stem cell transplantation, and brentuximab vedotin exposure varied. Magnetic negative selection of thawed PBMCs was the method by which CD4+ T cells were purified. Details on this clone: As yet, its antigen is unknown.

Findings and limits, study-wide: A significant rise in TCR diversity was seen by C4D1 for CD4+ cells but not for CD8+ cells.

The CDR3 loop spans 15 amino acids. Deletions cut 2 bases from V and 7 bases from J, with 17 bases between. CDR1 SGHNT and CDR2 YYREEE come from the germline V gene (reference sequence). This receptor was taken from a human donor with classical Hodgkin lymphoma. This rearrangement joins TRBV5-4 to TRBJ2-3, with D possibly matching TRBD1 (6 bases). Specimen: CD4+ T cells from blood, collected before the fourth cycle of nivolumab. The CDR3 nucleotides are TGTGCCAGCAGCTTTCTCAAACAGGGCCAAAATACGCAGTATTTT. Its protein product is CASSFLKQGQNTQYF.